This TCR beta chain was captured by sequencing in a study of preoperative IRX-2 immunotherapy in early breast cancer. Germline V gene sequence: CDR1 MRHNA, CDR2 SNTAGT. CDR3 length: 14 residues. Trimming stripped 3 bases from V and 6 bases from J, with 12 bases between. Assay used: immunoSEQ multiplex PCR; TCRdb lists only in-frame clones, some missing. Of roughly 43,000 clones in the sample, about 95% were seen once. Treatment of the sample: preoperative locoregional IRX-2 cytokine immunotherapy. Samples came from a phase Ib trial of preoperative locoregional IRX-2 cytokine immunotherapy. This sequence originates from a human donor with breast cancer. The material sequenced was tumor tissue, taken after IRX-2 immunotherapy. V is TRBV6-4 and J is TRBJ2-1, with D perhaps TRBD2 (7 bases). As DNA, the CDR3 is TGTGCCAGCAGTGAAGGAGGGGGGGCCAATGAGCAGTTCTTC. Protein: CASSEGGGANEQFF.